This entry lists 32 T cell receptor beta chains sequenced from one sample in a study of control samples from healthy donors and cancer patients. This table comes from immunoSEQ multiplex PCR, and its TCRdb copy is limited to in-frame clones, with some not included. The table has 140,000 to 150,000 clones, 75% to 95% seen once. Input material: blood. The receptor source for this set is a young man in good health.

This chain joins TRBV30 and TRBJ2-7; perhaps TRBD1 as D (6 bases). Trimming took 1 base from V and 4 from J, leaving 20 bases between them. This CDR3 has 16 amino acids. Germline V gene data show CDR1 as GTSNPN and CDR2 as SVGIG (reference sequence). The CDR3: CAWSDFSRGGIYEQYF. The CDR3 coding sequence is TGTGCCTGGAGTGACTTCTCCAGGGGTGGAATATACGAGCAGTACTTC.

J is TRBJ1-5 and V is TRBV7-2, with 9 bases aligning to TRBD1. V shed 1 base, J shed 6 bases, and the junction held 4 bases outside the gene matches. This CDR3 contains 15 residues. The germline V gene has CDR1 SGHTA and CDR2 FQGNSA. The CDR3 nucleotides are TGTGCCAGCAGCTTAGGTCGGACAGGGGTTCAGCCCCAGCATTTT. The encoded protein is CASSLGRTGVQPQHF. The entire variable domain, with the rest obtained from reference TRBV7-2 and TRBJ1-5, is as follows: GAGVSQSPSNKVTEKGKDVELRCDPISGHTALYWYRQSLGQGLEFLIYFQGNSAPDKSGLPSDRFSAERTGGSVSTLTIQRTQQEDSAVYLCASSLGRTGVQPQHFGDGTRLSIL.

V usage is TRBV12-2 and J usage is TRBJ1-5; TRBD1 is taken as the D call from the table, unchecked against the DNA. TRBV12-2 is a documented pseudogene. The CDR3 spans 15 residues. CDR3: CASRLCAGPNQPQHF. In nucleotides, the CDR3 is TGTGCAAGTCGCTTATGTGCAGGGCCCAATCAGCCCCAGCATTTT.

This sequence joins TRBV7-9 and TRBJ2-3; 11 bases are a match to TRBD2. There are 17 residues in the CDR3. Germline values: CDR1 SEHNR, CDR2 FQNEAQ (reference sequence). V lost 4 bases and J lost 4; bases outside the gene matches: 10. The CDR3 spells CASSSSLAGGPADTQYF. CDR3 DNA: TGTGCCAGCAGCTCATCCTTAGCGGGGGGGCCTGCAGATACGCAGTATTTT.

The rearrangement links TRBV5-1 to TRBJ1-2, with a possible D match to TRBD1 (6 bases). CDR3 length: 15 amino acids. Deletions cut 5 bases from V and 7 bases from J, with 21 bases between. CDR1 and CDR2 (germline): SGHRS, YFSETQ. The CDR3 nucleotides are TGCGCCAGCAGAGCTCTCGGGGGCGCCAGTTCTGGCTACACCTTC. It specifies CASRALGGASSGYTF. Complete variable domain (other parts from reference TRBV5-1 and TRBJ1-2): KAGVTQTPRYLIKTRGQQVTLSCSPISGHRSVSWYQQTPGQGLQFLFEYFSETQRNKGNFPGRFSGRQFSNSRSEMNVSTLELGDSALYLCASRALGGASSGYTFGSGTRLTVV.

The genes are TRBV5-1 and TRBJ2-1; D call uncertain. V shed 6 bases and J shed 6 bases, with 10 bases lying between them. Germline CDR1 reads SGHRS; CDR2 reads YFSETQ. This CDR3 is 12 amino acids long. Written as DNA, the CDR3 is TGCGCCAGCACGGCTATGGCCAATGAGCAGTTCTTC. It yields the protein CASTAMANEQFF.

V is TRBV27 and J is TRBJ1-4; D possibly corresponds to TRBD1 (6 bases). Germline assignment: CDR1 MNHEY and CDR2 SMNVEV (reference sequence). The CDR3 length is 12 residues. Trimming pared 10 bases from V and 6 bases from J, leaving 12 bases between. CDR3: CATAGGDEKLFF. CDR3 coding DNA: TGTGCCACCGCTGGGGGCGATGAAAAACTGTTTTTT.

J is TRBJ1-2 and V is TRBV30; 9 bases line up with TRBD1. The CDR3 covers 13 residues. V trimming: 4 bases; J trimming: 5 bases; junction bases outside the gene matches: 5. Germline CDR1 reads GTSNPN; CDR2 reads SVGIG (reference sequence). The CDR3 DNA follows: TGTGCCTGGACCAGGGACAGGGAATATGGCTACACCTTC. It yields the protein CAWTRDREYGYTF.

In regard to this clone: The sample has other DNA sequences that encode this CDR3 too. The chain carries TRBV12-3 or TRBV12-4 and TRBJ2-2, with a weak D call TRBD2 (6 bases). The CDR3 is made up of 13 amino acids. The V end was cut by 5 bases, the J end by 5 bases, with 9 bases between. In DNA, the CDR3 is TGTGCCAGCAGTGGCGGGGCTACCGGGGAGCTGTTTTTT. Residues: CASSGGATGELFF.

The rearrangement links TRBV18 to TRBJ2-7; 7 bases map to TRBD1. The CDR3 extends over 13 amino acids. The junction had 4 bases not matched to a gene; V was cut back by 8 bases and J by 0 bases. The V gene's germline CDR1 is KGHSH and CDR2 LQKENI. CDR3 in amino acids: CASVGTDSYEQYF. The CDR3 coding sequence is TGTGCCAGCGTCGGGACAGACTCCTACGAGCAGTACTTC. Full variable domain (missing parts from reference TRBV18 and TRBJ2-7): NAGVMQNPRHLVRRRGQEARLRCSPMKGHSHVYWYRQLPEEGLKFMVYLQKENIIDESGMPKERFSAEFPKEGPSILRIQQVVRGDSAAYFCASVGTDSYEQYFGPGTRLTVT.

This clone was observed a handful of times. This chain uses TRBV6-5 with TRBJ1-4; D remains unclear. The V gene's germline CDR1 is MNHEY and CDR2 SVGAGI. This CDR3 contains 11 residues. The V and J ends lost 5 bases and 5 bases respectively, with 3 bases between them. CDR3 sequence reads: CASSKNEKLFF. Written as DNA, the CDR3 is TGTGCCAGCAGTAAAAATGAAAAACTGTTTTTT.

The rearrangement joins TRBV11-2 to TRBJ1-1; no definite D call. V was clipped by 2 bases and J by 2 bases, with 21 bases between them. The V gene's germline CDR1 is SGHAT and CDR2 FQNNGV. The CDR3 is made up of 18 amino acids. CDR3 amino acids: CASSLPPDGRGGNTEAFF. CDR3 in DNA: TGTGCCAGCAGCTTACCGCCCGATGGGCGGGGAGGAAACACTGAAGCTTTCTTT.

The chain recombines TRBV10-1 with TRBJ2-1; 7 nucleotides align to TRBD1. Germline V gene sequence: CDR1 WNHNN, CDR2 SYGVQD (reference sequence). The CDR3 loop spans 16 amino acids. V gave up 5 bases and J gave up 7 bases; unmatched junction bases: 14. The CDR3 reads CASSWNPDRPLNEQFF. The CDR3 region has the DNA TGCGCCAGCAGTTGGAACCCGGACAGGCCCCTAAATGAGCAGTTCTTC.

The chain is built from TRBV19 and TRBJ1-2; 7 bases align to TRBD1. V dropped 9 bases and J dropped 3; count of bases not matched to a gene: 7. CDR3 length: 13 residues. CDR1 LNHDA and CDR2 SQIVND come from the germline V gene (reference sequence). For the CDR3, the DNA is TGTGCCAGCACAGGGGCCAACTACTATGGCTACACCTTC. Its translation: CASTGANYYGYTF.

This rearrangement joins TRBV28 to TRBJ2-2, with D unclear. Germline lookup yields CDR1 MDHEN and CDR2 SYDVKM. V gave up 7 bases and J gave up 8 bases, with 8 bases separating them. The CDR3 length is 11 residues. CDR3 in amino acids: CASTLGGELFF. The CDR3 nucleotides read TGTGCCAGCACCCTCGGTGGGGAGCTGTTTTTT.

J is TRBJ1-6 and V is TRBV19; 9 bases agree with TRBD1. From germline, CDR1 is LNHDA and CDR2 SQIVND (reference sequence). The CDR3 is 15 amino acids. Trimming cost V 5 bases and J 9 bases; bases outside gene matches: 8. The CDR3 protein is CASSLNRDRVSPLHF. The CDR3 DNA reads as TGTGCCAGTAGTCTTAACCGGGACAGGGTTTCACCCCTCCACTTT.

Details on this clone: The same CDR3 is also encoded by other DNA sequences in this sample. CDR3 nucleotides: TGTGCCTGGAGTGTACCGGGGGGCGGTCTATATAGTAATCAGCCCCAGCATTTT. Its translation: CAWSVPGGGLYSNQPQHF. The J gene is TRBJ1-5, the V gene TRBV30; TRBD1 might be the D (6 bases). V was clipped by 0 bases and J by 4 bases, with 22 bases between them. CDR1 and CDR2 (germline): GTSNPN, SVGIG (reference sequence). This CDR3 region has 18 residues.

The chain links TRBV27 to TRBJ1-1, with TRBD1 as a possible D gene (6 bases). Trimming pared 5 bases from V and 5 bases from J, leaving 18 bases between. The germline V gene encodes CDR1 MNHEY and CDR2 SMNVEV (reference sequence). This CDR3 spans 15 amino acids. The CDR3 here is CASSRFRGRWTEAFF. CDR3 in DNA: TGTGCCAGCAGTCGATTTCGGGGGCGGTGGACTGAAGCTTTCTTT.

The chain combines TRBV13 with TRBJ2-3, with TRBD2 matching 11 bases. The CDR3 runs to 17 residues. V lost 5 bases to trimming and J lost 1 base; unmatched junction nucleotides: 8. The germline V gene has CDR1 PRHDT and CDR2 FYEKMQ (reference sequence). CDR3 bases: TGTGCCAGCAGCACCCGGCGTAGCGGGGGGGGCACAGATACGCAGTATTTT. It is translated as CASSTRRSGGGTDTQYF.

This rearrangement joins TRBV4-1 to TRBJ2-7, with a possible D match to TRBD2 (6 bases). This CDR3 has 14 residues. The germline CDR1 and CDR2 sequences are MGHRA and YSYEKL. With 0 bases removed from V and 4 bases from J, the gap between germline ends came to 10 bases. The CDR3 here is CASSQDGGMYEQYF. CDR3 coding DNA: TGCGCCAGCAGCCAAGATGGGGGGATGTACGAGCAGTACTTC.

This clone has only a few counts. The rearrangement uses TRBV6-1 and TRBJ1-4, with 9 bases aligning to TRBD1. The V gene's germline CDR1 is MNHNS and CDR2 SASEGT. J was trimmed by 0 bases and V by 3 bases; bases with no gene match: 5. CDR3 size: 17 residues. CDR3 in DNA: TGTGCCAGCAGTGATGGACAGGGGCGGGCAACTAATGAAAAACTGTTTTTT. It codes for CASSDGQGRATNEKLFF.

The CDR3 coding sequence is TGTGCCAGCAGCTGGCAGGTCCCTGAAGCTTTCTTT. Encoded protein: CASSWQVPEAFF. The rearrangement links TRBV7-9 to TRBJ1-1, with D uncertain. Germline CDR1 is SEHNR and CDR2 is FQNEAQ (reference sequence). The V end was cut by 4 bases, the J end by 6 bases, with 9 bases between. The CDR3 is 12 amino acids.

This chain uses TRBV6-1 with TRBJ1-5; possible D gene TRBD1, 5 bases. The CDR3 spans 16 residues. The germline V and J ends were trimmed by 4 bases and 0 bases, with 13 bases remaining between them. The germline gives CDR1 MNHNS, CDR2 SASEGT. In nucleotides, the CDR3 is TGTGCCAGCAGTGGACAGCCTGGTTATAGCAATCAGCCCCAGCATTTT. Its protein is CASSGQPGYSNQPQHF.

The chain combines TRBV15 with TRBJ1-1, with 7 positions matching TRBD1. The CDR3 contains 15 residues. V dropped 1 base and J dropped 7; count of bases not matched to a gene: 9. CDR1 and CDR2 from the germline V gene are LNHNV and YYDKDF (reference sequence). Here the CDR3 reads CATSRGGQRGSEAFF. The CDR3 nucleotides are TGTGCCACCAGCAGAGGGGGACAGAGGGGTAGTGAAGCTTTCTTT. Together with reference TRBV15 and TRBJ1-1, the CDR3 gives the full variable domain: DAMVIQNPRYQVTQFGKPVTLSCSQTLNHNVMYWYQQKSSQAPKLLFHYYDKDFNNEADTPDNFQSRRPNTSFCFLDIRSPGLGDTAMYLCATSRGGQRGSEAFFGQGTRLTVV.

The table lists this clone with a count of one. The V gene is TRBV27, the J gene TRBJ2-1; D remains ambiguous. The CDR3 loop spans 15 amino acids. The V end was cut by 3 bases, the J end by 0 bases, with 9 bases between. Per germline, CDR1 MNHEY and CDR2 SMNVEV (reference sequence). CDR3 bases: TGTGCCAGCAGTTTGTCGGCCAGCTCCTACAATGAGCAGTTCTTC. The encoded protein is CASSLSASSYNEQFF.

V is TRBV9 and J is TRBJ2-7; 9 nucleotides agree with TRBD1. Germline assignment: CDR1 SGDLS and CDR2 YYNGEE. Losses at the gene ends were 3 bases for V and 4 bases for J; bases not matched to a gene: 8. The length of the CDR3 is 15 residues. CDR3 loop: CASSGDLGQGYEQYF. The CDR3 nucleotides read TGTGCCAGCAGCGGAGATTTGGGACAGGGATACGAGCAGTACTTC.

J is TRBJ1-1 and V is TRBV11-2; D perhaps matches TRBD1 (5 bases). CDR3 size: 13 residues. Per the germline V gene, CDR1 is SGHAT and CDR2 is FQNNGV. V lost 4 bases to trimming and J lost 1 base, with 7 bases between them. The DNA of the CDR3 is TGTGCCAGCAGCTGGGGGGGGAACACTGAAGCTTTCTTT. Its translation is CASSWGGNTEAFF. Looking up the rest from reference TRBV11-2 and TRBJ1-1 gives the full variable domain: EAGVAQSPRYKIIEKRQSVAFWCNPISGHATLYWYQQILGQGPKLLIQFQNNGVVDDSQLPKDRFSAERLKGVDSTLKIQPAKLEDSAVYLCASSWGGNTEAFFGQGTRLTVV.

This sequence joins TRBV7-9 and TRBJ2-1; D is unresolved. Germline-derived CDR1 and CDR2 are SEHNR and FQNEAQ (reference sequence). The CDR3 has 11 amino acids. V was clipped by 5 bases and J by 9 bases, with 8 bases between them. The CDR3: CASSPNSEQFF. The DNA of the CDR3 is TGTGCCAGCAGCCCGAACAGTGAGCAGTTCTTC.

This chain joins TRBV30 and TRBJ2-3, with unresolved D. Germline V CDR1 and CDR2: GTSNPN, SVGIG (reference sequence). The CDR3 runs 12 residues. Deletions cut 3 bases from V and 2 bases from J, with 6 bases between. The CDR3 region has the DNA TGTGCCTGGAGAGAGGTCACAGATACGCAGTATTTT. This codes for CAWREVTDTQYF.

The J gene is TRBJ2-1, the V gene TRBV3-1 (or the pseudogene TRBV3-2); 11 positions agree with TRBD2. Losses at the gene ends were 4 bases for V and 6 bases for J; bases not matched to a gene: 11. Looked up from germline, CDR1 is LGHDT and CDR2 is YNNKEL (reference sequence). The CDR3 spans 17 residues. The CDR3 loop reads CASSPRSPTSGVNEQFF. In DNA form, the CDR3 reads TGTGCCAGCAGCCCGAGATCACCGACTAGCGGGGTCAATGAGCAGTTCTTC.

V gene TRBV15 combines with J gene TRBJ1-5; D remains ambiguous. Per the germline V gene, CDR1 is LNHNV and CDR2 is YYDKDF (reference sequence). Trimming cost V 3 bases and J 6 bases, with 6 bases left between them. This CDR3 comprises 12 residues. The CDR3 DNA reads TGTGCCACCAGCAGCCCCGGTCAGCCCCAGCATTTT. Translation: CATSSPGQPQHF.

The chain employs TRBV6-5 and TRBJ1-5, with no clear D. Trimming took off 6 bases at V and 7 bases at J, with 19 bases between the two ends. CDR3 length equals 15 residues. Germline-derived CDR1 and CDR2 are MNHEY and SVGAGI. In DNA, the CDR3 is TGTGCCAGCAGACCCAAGGAGGCGGCAATCCAGCCCCAGCATTTT. Translating gives CASRPKEAAIQPQHF.